Listed below are T cell receptor beta chains from one sample, sequenced in a study of blood T cells in healthy people across ages. TCRdb redid the calling of the 5' RACE reads with MiXCR, one entry per CDR3 protein. Here the sample spans approximately 790,000 distinct CDR3 sequences, 55% to 65% being singletons. Sequencing was done on a sample of blood. These receptors all stem from a man aged 25-45 years in good health. The CDR3 runs from the conserved cysteine through the conserved F or W. The D gene is left open where the match is weak. The size field is filled for only some rows; it gives once, few, many or a size class.

v_call	j_call	d_call	clone_size	cdr3_nt	cdr3_aa
TRBV7-9	TRBJ1-4	TRBD1	NA	TGTGCCAGCAGTTCGTCCGGGACAGTCAATGAAAAACTGTTTTTT	CASSSSGTVNEKLFF
TRBV6-6	TRBJ1-5	NA	few	TGTGCCAGCAGACCTTGGGGAGGCAATCAGCCCCAGCATTTT	CASRPWGGNQPQHF
TRBV7-2	TRBJ1-2	TRBD1	NA	TGTGCCAGCAGCTTGGACAGGGGAGTTCTTATGTATGGCTACACCTTC	CASSLDRGVLMYGYTF
TRBV4-1	TRBJ2-3	TRBD2	few	TGCGCCAGCAGCCAAGAGGGACTAGCGGGGGTAAGCACAGATACGCAGTATTTT	CASSQEGLAGVSTDTQYF
TRBV12-3/TRBV12-4	TRBJ1-1	NA	NA	TGTGCCAGCAGCCCCCCGGGCAGGCCGGACACTGAAGCTTTCTTT	CASSPPGRPDTEAFF
TRBV30	TRBJ2-7	NA	NA	TGTGCCTGGAAAAGGGCCTACGAGCAGTACTTC	CAWKRAYEQYF
TRBV27	TRBJ2-7	NA	NA	TGTGCCAGCAGTAATGCAGAGAACCCCAATGAGCAGTACTTC	CASSNAENPNEQYF
TRBV7-2	TRBJ2-7	NA	NA	TGTGCCAGCAGCTCGGTGGGAGACTACGAGCAGTACTTC	CASSSVGDYEQYF
TRBV11-2	TRBJ2-5	TRBD2	NA	TGTGCCAGCAGCTTTGGGACTAGCGGGAACCAAGAGACCCAGTACTTC	CASSFGTSGNQETQYF
TRBV9	TRBJ2-1	NA	NA	TGTGCCAGCAGCCCCACCCCAGGTAGAGTTGAGAGTGAGCAGTTCTTC	CASSPTPGRVESEQFF
TRBV10-3	TRBJ1-4	TRBD1	NA	TGTGCCATCAGACCTGGACAGGATGCAACTAATGAAAAACTGTTTTTT	CAIRPGQDATNEKLFF